The 21 T cell receptor beta chains below all came from one sample that was sequenced in a study of identical twins. TCRdb analysed the 5' RACE reads with MiXCR anew, one entry per CDR3 protein. The table records 1.5 million to 2 million distinct CDR3 sequences, around 33% of them present only once. What was sequenced was cord blood. The source of these receptors is a newborn girl in good health.

The genes are TRBV12-3 or TRBV12-4 and TRBJ2-1; D gene uncertain. This CDR3 is 16 amino acids long. The V end was cut by 6 bases, the J end by 2 bases, with 17 bases between. The chain's CDR3 is CASSPGGLLAYNEQFF. The CDR3 DNA is TGTGCCAGCAGCCCGGGTGGGCTTCTCGCCTACAATGAGCAGTTCTTC.

The rearrangement links TRBV12-3 or TRBV12-4 to TRBJ2-3, with 11 positions matching TRBD2. CDR3 length equals 18 residues. The ends lost 3 bases at V and 2 bases at J; junction bases unmatched: 10. The CDR3 here is CASSLGLAGGGNTDTQYF. CDR3 in DNA: TGTGCCAGCAGTTTGGGCCTAGCGGGAGGAGGGAACACAGATACGCAGTATTTT.

This clonotype was seen more than once but under ten times. The CDR3 loop reads CSAERGGVYNEQFF. The CDR3 DNA is TGCAGTGCAGAGCGGGGCGGAGTTTACAATGAGCAGTTCTTC. This chain joins TRBV20-1 and TRBJ2-1; TRBD2 matches 7 bases. The CDR3 length is 14 residues. Germline V gives CDR1 DFQATT, CDR2 SNEGSKA (reference sequence). With 6 bases clipped from V and 4 bases from J, the junction kept 9 bases outside the gene matches.

The CDR3 reads CASSLGGFSVSYNEQFF. The CDR3 nucleotides are TGCGCCAGCAGCTTGGGGGGATTTAGTGTCTCCTACAATGAGCAGTTCTTC. The chain couples TRBV5-1 to TRBJ2-1; no definite D call. V was shortened by 0 bases and J by 0 bases, with 13 bases between the two germline ends. Germline V gives CDR1 SGHRS, CDR2 YFSETQ. The CDR3 is 17 residues long.

This clonotype has a handful of counts. V is TRBV12-3 or TRBV12-4 and J is TRBJ1-5; D call uncertain. The CDR3 has 16 amino acids. V was cut by 5 bases and J by 1 base, with 15 bases left in between. This CDR3 reads CASSPLGVRSNQPQHF. In nucleotides, the CDR3 is TGTGCCAGCAGTCCCCTCGGGGTGAGGAGCAATCAGCCCCAGCATTTT.

The chain is built from TRBV4-2 and TRBJ1-5; D is uncertain. This CDR3 has 14 residues. The V gene's germline CDR1 is LGHNA and CDR2 YNFKEQ. Trimming took off 0 bases at V and 9 bases at J, with 12 bases between the two ends. The CDR3 reads CASSQEPKGWPQHF. The DNA for the CDR3 is TGTGCCAGCAGCCAAGAGCCCAAGGGATGGCCCCAGCATTTT.

The rearrangement joins TRBV4-1 to TRBJ2-1, with D possibly matching TRBD1 (6 bases). V dropped 2 bases and J dropped 8 bases, with 16 bases sitting between them. In germline, CDR1 is MGHRA, CDR2 YSYEKL. This CDR3 region has 15 residues. This chain's CDR3 is CASSQSGTLGHEQFF. CDR3 coding DNA: TGCGCCAGCAGCCAATCCGGGACACTCGGTCATGAGCAGTTCTTC.

This clonotype was picked up a small number of times. The chain carries TRBV2 and TRBJ2-7; 7 bases line up with TRBD2. CDR1 and CDR2 (germline): SNHLY, FYNNEI. V shed 3 bases, J shed 4 bases, and the junction held 6 bases outside the gene matches. The CDR3 runs 14 residues. CDR3 nucleotides: TGTGCCAGCAGTGATCATCAGCGGGGATACGAGCAGTACTTC. Translating gives CASSDHQRGYEQYF.

The V call is TRBV9, the J call TRBJ2-3; 9 bases map to TRBD2. The V gene's germline CDR1 is SGDLS and CDR2 YYNGEE. The CDR3 is 19 amino acids. V lost 7 bases to trimming and J lost 4 bases; unmatched junction nucleotides: 22. The CDR3 bases are TGTGCCAGCGGCGCCAGGGGAATGGCGGGAGGGCCGTTTCCAGATACGCAGTATTTT. This gives the protein CASGARGMAGGPFPDTQYF.

The rearrangement links TRBV20-1 to TRBJ1-2; 9 nucleotides line up with TRBD1. Germline V CDR1 and CDR2: DFQATT, SNEGSKA (reference sequence). V lost 6 bases and J lost 4; bases outside the gene matches: 9. The CDR3 extends over 14 amino acids. CDR3 amino acids: CSAPLGQGRYGYTF. The CDR3, as DNA: TGCAGTGCCCCCCTGGGACAGGGCCGCTATGGCTACACCTTC.

The chain carries TRBV27 and TRBJ1-2; 8 bases map to TRBD1. The germline V gene has CDR1 MNHEY and CDR2 SMNVEV (reference sequence). The CDR3 sequence is 14 residues long. J was trimmed by 5 bases and V by 3 bases; bases with no gene match: 5. The CDR3: CASSFGQGKYGYTF. In DNA, the CDR3 is TGTGCCAGCAGTTTCGGACAGGGAAAGTATGGCTACACCTTC.

This clonotype was seen many times. CDR3 in DNA: TGTGCCAGCAGTTATACTAGCGGGGGTTACTACGAGCAGTACTTC. Residues: CASSYTSGGYYEQYF. The J gene is TRBJ2-7, the V gene TRBV7-2, with 11 bases lining up with TRBD2. The germline V gene encodes CDR1 SGHTA and CDR2 FQGNSA. V lost 6 bases and J lost 3; bases outside the gene matches: 7. The CDR3 contains 15 residues.

J is TRBJ1-2 and V is TRBV3-1; D remains unclear. From germline, CDR1 is LGHDT and CDR2 YNNKEL (reference sequence). The CDR3 has 14 residues. Trimming took off 0 bases at V and 3 bases at J, with 8 bases between the two ends. Here the CDR3 DNA reads TGTGCCAGCAGCCAAGAAGTCCAGGACTATGGCTACACCTTC. It is translated as CASSQEVQDYGYTF.

This clonotype occurred a few times. This chain connects TRBV5-1 to TRBJ2-3; 9 positions agree with TRBD2. This CDR3 is 16 amino acids long. The junction had 8 bases not matched to a gene; V was cut back by 3 bases and J by 3 bases. The germline CDR1 and CDR2 sequences are SGHRS and YFSETQ. CDR3 sequence (DNA): TGCGCCAGCAGCTGGGGGACTAGCATCGGTACAGATACGCAGTATTTT. Translated: CASSWGTSIGTDTQYF.

This clonotype was observed once. The rearrangement links TRBV20-1 to TRBJ1-5; D is ambiguous. V was trimmed by 3 bases and J by 2 bases, leaving 17 bases between them. The CDR3 has 16 amino acids. Germline CDR1 is DFQATT and CDR2 is SNEGSKA (reference sequence). CDR3 nucleotide sequence: TGCAGTGCTAGGCATTCGGTCTTGGAGGGCAATCAGCCCCAGCATTTT. Amino acid sequence: CSARHSVLEGNQPQHF.

The chain has TRBV6-5 and TRBJ1-2; D is undetermined. This CDR3 is built from 13 residues. V was shortened by 0 bases and J by 4 bases, with 6 bases between the two germline ends. The germline CDR1 and CDR2 sequences are MNHEY and SVGAGI. The CDR3 nucleotides are TGTGCCAGCAGTTACTCCAGGACCTATGGCTACACCTTC. Its protein is CASSYSRTYGYTF.

This clonotype was seen repeatedly, ten times or more. This chain joins TRBV2 and TRBJ2-5; D is perhaps TRBD2 (7 bases). Germline V gene sequence: CDR1 SNHLY, CDR2 FYNNEI. The length of the CDR3 is 13 residues. The V and J ends lost 6 bases and 1 base respectively, with 9 bases between them. The CDR3 DNA follows: TGTGCCAGCAGGGCGGGGGCCCAAGAGACCCAGTACTTC. Translating gives CASRAGAQETQYF. Complete variable domain (other parts from reference TRBV2 and TRBJ2-5): EPEVTQTPSHQVTQMGQEVILRCVPISNHLYFYWYRQILGQKVEFLVSFYNNEISEKSEIFDDQFSVERPDGSNFTLKIRSTKLEDSAMYFCASRAGAQETQYFGPGTRLLVL.

This clonotype was seen repeatedly, ten times or more. The chain uses TRBV4-1 and TRBJ2-1; D not certain. This CDR3 is built from 15 residues. CDR1 and CDR2 (germline): MGHRA, YSYEKL. V was shortened by 1 base and J by 0 bases, with 7 bases between the two germline ends. CDR3 sequence: CASSQGKSSYNEQFF. CDR3 DNA sequence: TGCGCCAGCAGCCAAGGCAAGAGCTCCTACAATGAGCAGTTCTTC.

The J gene is TRBJ1-3, the V gene TRBV28; D perhaps matches TRBD1 (6 bases). Trimming took off 7 bases at V and 6 bases at J, with 16 bases between the two ends. The CDR3 is made up of 14 amino acids. Germline V gene data show CDR1 as MDHEN and CDR2 as SYDVKM. The CDR3 region has the DNA TGTGCCAGCACTTTCAGGGGCCCCCCAAACACCATATATTTT. It specifies CASTFRGPPNTIYF. The whole variable domain, remainder taken from reference TRBV28 and TRBJ1-3, is DVKVTQSSRYLVKRTGEKVFLECVQDMDHENMFWYRQDPGLGLRLIYFSYDVKMKEKGDIPEGYSVSREKKERFSLILESASTNQTSMYLCASTFRGPPNTIYFGEGSWLTVV.

This clonotype was counted between two and nine times. The chain uses TRBV28 and TRBJ2-1; D is unclear. The CDR3 contains 12 residues. V dropped 6 bases and J dropped 10 bases, with 13 bases sitting between them. Germline V gives CDR1 MDHEN, CDR2 SYDVKM. The CDR3 sequence: CASSLSSPEQFF. CDR3 DNA sequence: TGTGCCAGCAGCCTAAGCAGTCCAGAGCAGTTCTTC.

This clonotype was seen a few times. The rearrangement joins TRBV27 to TRBJ1-1, with TRBD1 identical over 9 bases. Per germline, CDR1 MNHEY and CDR2 SMNVEV (reference sequence). V trimming: 0 bases; J trimming: 6 bases; junction bases outside the gene matches: 2. This CDR3 has 14 residues. The CDR3 sequence: CASSLSGQGPEAFF. The CDR3 DNA reads as TGTGCCAGCAGTTTATCGGGACAGGGACCTGAAGCTTTCTTT.